This T cell receptor beta chain was recovered during a study of CD8+CD57+ T cells in acquired aplastic anemia (dated by TCRdb to the late 2010s). Some background on the complete study: DNA extracted from sorted CD4+ and CD8+ cells had a mean of approximately 3.5 ug, with a range of about 0.18 to 27.4 ug. CD8+CD57+ expansion was defined as frequency above the mean frequency observed in healthy subjects.

Genomic DNA was used as template for profiling of TCR beta VDJ combinations and CDR3 sequences. TCR repertoire sequencing was run on an Illumina HiSeq 2000. On the study's bioinformatics: TRBV/TRBJ rearrangement plots, CDR3 size and DJ length profiles, and Simpson's diversity index were used to assess repertoires. The most abundant DNA sequence in the deep sequencing data was taken as the immunodominant clone. CDR3 amino acid sequences were screened for sharing across subjects and were compared with published repertoires and the VDJdb database. TCRdb took the public reads, trimmed them with fastp at Q25, ran MiXCR for clone calling and kept in-frame beta chains. One record per CDR3 amino acid sequence lists the most common genes and DNA. These V and J calls originate from TCRdb's pipeline instead of the authors' own analysis. In this sample the table shows 170,000 or so distinct CDR3 sequences, about 50% of which occur a single time. The ten largest make up about 31% of the sample.

This clonotype was detected only a few times. Its antigen remains undetermined. Nothing much larger sits one base from this clone, and base qualities are not available. A distance of 6 bases separates the germline ends of V and J, which lose 4 bases and 0 bases respectively. From the cysteine through the phenylalanine, the CDR3 covers 13 amino acids. Only the CDR3 DNA is retained, 39 bases long and in frame from the first base. The germline V gene (reference sequence) specifies MNHEY as CDR1 and SMNVEV as CDR2. Results the study describes overall, beyond this receptor: Around 27 CD8+ CDR3 sequences were shared between patients and controls but appeared highly expressed in patients and within their immunodominant clones. No significant difference in CD8+ Simpson's diversity was found between patients and healthy controls (P=0.060).

Patients chosen for sequencing had shown expansion of CD8+CD57+ cells by flow cytometry. Every patient had a diagnosis of severe acquired aplastic anemia based on International Study of Aplastic Anemia and Agranulocytosis and Camitta criteria. No therapy had been received by the patients at the time of blood sampling. The study deep-sequenced TCR repertoires of sorted CD4+ and CD8+ blood T cells from severe aplastic anemia patients and healthy subjects. In the USA, patient enrollment took place under clinicaltrials.gov protocols 00001620, 01623167, 00001397, 00071045, 00081523 and 00961064. Ficoll-Paque density gradient centrifugation was used to isolate peripheral blood mononuclear cells. Before DNA was extracted, CD4+ and CD8+ T cells were sorted using either FACS or magnetic beads.

The sequence is built from TRBV27 and TRBJ1-2, with no reliable assignment of the D segment. The origin of this receptor is a human donor with aplastic anemia. Sequenced: sorted CD4+, CD8+, or CD8+CD57+ T cells (not recorded which) from PBMCs. The CDR3 in this case is CASSWTANYGYTF. The sequenced DNA is TGTGCCAGCAGTTGGACGGCTAACTATGGCTACACCTTC.